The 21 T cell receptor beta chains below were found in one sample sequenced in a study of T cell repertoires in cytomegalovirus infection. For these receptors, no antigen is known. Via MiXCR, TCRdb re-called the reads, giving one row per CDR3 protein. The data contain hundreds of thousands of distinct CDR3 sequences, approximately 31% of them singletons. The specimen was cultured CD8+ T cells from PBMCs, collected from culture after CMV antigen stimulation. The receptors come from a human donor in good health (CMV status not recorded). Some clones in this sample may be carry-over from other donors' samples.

CDR3 nucleotide sequence: TGTGCCAGCAGCTTGGGAATGGAAAAACTGTTTTTT. Amino acid sequence: CASSLGMEKLFF. The V and J genes are TRBV7-9 and TRBJ1-4; no definite D call. Germline CDR1 SEHNR, CDR2 FQNEAQ (reference sequence). The CDR3 consists of 12 residues. V was clipped by 3 bases and J by 8 bases, with 7 bases between them.

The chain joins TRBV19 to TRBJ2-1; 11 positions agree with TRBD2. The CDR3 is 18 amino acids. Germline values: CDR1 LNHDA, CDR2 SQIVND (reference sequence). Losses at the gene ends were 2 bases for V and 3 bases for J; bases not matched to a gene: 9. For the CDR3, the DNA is TGTGCCAGTAGTATATCCCGGCTAGCGGGGGGATTCTACAATGAGCAGTTCTTC. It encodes CASSISRLAGGFYNEQFF.

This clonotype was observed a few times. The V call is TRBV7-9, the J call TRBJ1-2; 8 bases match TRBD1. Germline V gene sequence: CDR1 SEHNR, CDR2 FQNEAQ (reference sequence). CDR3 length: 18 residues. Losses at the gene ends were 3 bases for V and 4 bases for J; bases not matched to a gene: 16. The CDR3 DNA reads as TGTGCCAGCAGCTTCGGCACCCCGGGACAGGCTATCCTCTATGGCTACACCTTC. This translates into CASSFGTPGQAILYGYTF. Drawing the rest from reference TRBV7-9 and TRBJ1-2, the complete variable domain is DTGVSQNPRHKITKRGQNVTFRCDPISEHNRLYWYRQTLGQGPEFLTYFQNEAQLEKSRLLSDRFSAERPKGSFSTLEIQRTEQGDSAMYLCASSFGTPGQAILYGYTFGSGTRLTVV.

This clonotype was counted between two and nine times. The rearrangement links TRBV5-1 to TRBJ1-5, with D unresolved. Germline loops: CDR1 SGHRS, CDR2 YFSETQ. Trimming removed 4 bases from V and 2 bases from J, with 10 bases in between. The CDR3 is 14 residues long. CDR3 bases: TGCGCCAGCAGCCCGTACGGGGGCAATCAGCCCCAGCATTTT. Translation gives CASSPYGGNQPQHF.

This chain's CDR3 is CASSYSIEQFF. CDR3 bases: TGTGCCAGCAGTTACTCGATTGAGCAGTTCTTC. This chain links TRBV6-6 with TRBJ2-1, with D unresolved. Between the trimmed V and J ends, which lost 0 bases and 9 bases, there was a span of 3 bases. Germline lookup yields CDR1 MNHNY and CDR2 SVGAGI (reference sequence). The CDR3 runs 11 residues.

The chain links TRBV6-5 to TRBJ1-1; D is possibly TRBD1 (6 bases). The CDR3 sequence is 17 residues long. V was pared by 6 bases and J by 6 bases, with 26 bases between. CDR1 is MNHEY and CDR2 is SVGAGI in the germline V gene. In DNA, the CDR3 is TGTGCCAGCAGCCCCTTGGGGGGATTCGGGGGGGCCGCTGAAGCTTTCTTT. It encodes CASSPLGGFGGAAEAFF.

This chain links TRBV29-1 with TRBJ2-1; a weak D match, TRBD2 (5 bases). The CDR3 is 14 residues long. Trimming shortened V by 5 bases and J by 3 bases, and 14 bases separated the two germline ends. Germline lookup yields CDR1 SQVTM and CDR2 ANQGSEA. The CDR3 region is CSVPTHRGYNEQFF. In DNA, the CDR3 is TGCAGCGTTCCGACCCACCGGGGCTACAATGAGCAGTTCTTC.

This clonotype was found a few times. CDR3 protein: CASSPPLHEGGYGYTF. The CDR3 nucleotides read TGTGCCAGCAGTCCCCCACTTCACGAGGGGGGATATGGCTACACCTTC. The chain employs TRBV27 and TRBJ1-2; tentative D call: TRBD1 (6 bases). CDR1 and CDR2 (germline): MNHEY, SMNVEV (reference sequence). The V and J ends lost 5 bases and 5 bases respectively, with 21 bases between them. The CDR3 runs to 16 residues.

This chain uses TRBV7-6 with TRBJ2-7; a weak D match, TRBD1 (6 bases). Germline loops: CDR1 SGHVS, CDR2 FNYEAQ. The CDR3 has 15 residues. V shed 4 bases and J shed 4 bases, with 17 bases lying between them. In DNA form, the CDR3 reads TGTGCCAGCAGCTCCCCGATCAGGGGCGGGTACGAGCAGTACTTC. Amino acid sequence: CASSSPIRGGYEQYF.

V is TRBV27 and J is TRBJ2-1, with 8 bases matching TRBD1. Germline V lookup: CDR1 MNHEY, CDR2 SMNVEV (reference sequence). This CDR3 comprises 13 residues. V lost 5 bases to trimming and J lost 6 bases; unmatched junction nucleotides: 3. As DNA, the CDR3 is TGTGCCAGCAGTACCGACAGGGGCAATGAGCAGTTCTTC. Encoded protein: CASSTDRGNEQFF.

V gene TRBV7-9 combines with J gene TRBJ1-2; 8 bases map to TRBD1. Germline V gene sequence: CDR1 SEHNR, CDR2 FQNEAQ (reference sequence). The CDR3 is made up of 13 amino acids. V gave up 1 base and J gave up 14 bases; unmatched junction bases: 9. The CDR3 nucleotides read TGTGCCAGCAGCTTAGATCAGGACAGGGATTCGACCTTC. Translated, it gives CASSLDQDRDSTF.

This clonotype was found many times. CDR3 nucleotides: TGTGCCAGCAGCTTAGGGACTAGTGGAGATACGCAGTATTTT. This sequence encodes CASSLGTSGDTQYF. V and J are TRBV27 and TRBJ2-3; 8 bases fit TRBD2. Germline V gene data show CDR1 as MNHEY and CDR2 as SMNVEV (reference sequence). V was pared by 6 bases and J by 5 bases, with 7 bases of the junction left unmatched. The CDR3 is 14 amino acids.

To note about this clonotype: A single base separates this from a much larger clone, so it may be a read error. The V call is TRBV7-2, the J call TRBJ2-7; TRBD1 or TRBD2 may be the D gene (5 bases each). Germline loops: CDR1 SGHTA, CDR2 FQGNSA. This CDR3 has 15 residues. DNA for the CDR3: TGTGCCAGCAGCCAGTTACAGGACTCCTTCTACGTGCAGTACTTC. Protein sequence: CASSQLQDSFYVQYF. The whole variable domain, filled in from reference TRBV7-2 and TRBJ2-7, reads GAGVSQSPSNKVTEKGKDVELRCDPISGHTALYWYRQSLGQGLEFLIYFQGNSAPDKSGLPSDRFSAERTGGSVSTLTIQRTQQEDSAVYLCASSQLQDSFYVQYFGPGTRLTVT.

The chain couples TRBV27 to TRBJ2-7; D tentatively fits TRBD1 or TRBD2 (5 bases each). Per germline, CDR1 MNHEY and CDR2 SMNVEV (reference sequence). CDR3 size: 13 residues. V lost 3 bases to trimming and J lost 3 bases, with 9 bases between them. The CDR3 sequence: CASSLGVNYEQYF. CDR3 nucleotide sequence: TGTGCCAGCAGTTTGGGGGTGAACTACGAGCAGTACTTC.

DNA for the CDR3: TGTGCCAGCAGTTTAATACAGGGTGCCTACCAAGAGACCCAGTACTTC. It encodes CASSLIQGAYQETQYF. This sequence joins TRBV12-3 or TRBV12-4 and TRBJ2-5; a weak D match, TRBD1 (6 bases). V was trimmed by 2 bases and J by 0 bases, leaving 13 bases between them. The CDR3 consists of 16 residues.

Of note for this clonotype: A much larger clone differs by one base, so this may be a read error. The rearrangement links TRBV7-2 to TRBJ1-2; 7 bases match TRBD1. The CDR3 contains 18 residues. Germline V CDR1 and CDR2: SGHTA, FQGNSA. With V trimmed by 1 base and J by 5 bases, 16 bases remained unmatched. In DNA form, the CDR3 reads TGTGCCAGCAGCTTAGGGTTAGCGATTAACCCAGGGGGATATGGCTACACCTTC. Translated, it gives CASSLGLAINPGGYGYTF. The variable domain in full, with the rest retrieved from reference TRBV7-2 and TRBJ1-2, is GAGVSQSPSNKVTEKGKDVELRCDPISGHTALYWYRQSLGQGLEFLIYFQGNSAPDKSGLPSDRFSAERTGGSVSTLTIQRTQQEDSAVYLCASSLGLAINPGGYGYTFGSGTRLTVV.

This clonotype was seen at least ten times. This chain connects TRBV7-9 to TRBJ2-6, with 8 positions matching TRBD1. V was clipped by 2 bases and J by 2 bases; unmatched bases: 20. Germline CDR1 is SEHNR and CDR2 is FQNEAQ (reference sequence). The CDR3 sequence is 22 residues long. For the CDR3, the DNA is TGTGCCAGCAGCTTACCTACTCCCACCCCCGGACAGGGCCTACCTGGGGCCAACGTCCTGACTTTC. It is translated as CASSLPTPTPGQGLPGANVLTF.

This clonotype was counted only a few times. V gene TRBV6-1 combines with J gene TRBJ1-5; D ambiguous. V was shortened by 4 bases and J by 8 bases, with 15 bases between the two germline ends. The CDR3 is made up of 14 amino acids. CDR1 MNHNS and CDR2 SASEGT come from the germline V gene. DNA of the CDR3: TGTGCCAGCAGTGCGGCTGAGGGTGGAAAGCCCCAGCATTTT. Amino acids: CASSAAEGGKPQHF.

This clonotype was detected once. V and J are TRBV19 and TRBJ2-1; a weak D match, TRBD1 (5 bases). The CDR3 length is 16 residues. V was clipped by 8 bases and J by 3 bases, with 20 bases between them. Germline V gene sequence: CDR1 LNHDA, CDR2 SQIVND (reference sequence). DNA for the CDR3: TGTGCCAGTTCAGGCCTAATAAGGGGCTACTACAATGAGCAGTTCTTC. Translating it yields CASSGLIRGYYNEQFF.

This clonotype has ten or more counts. This CDR3 reads CASSLRGVVGTEAFF. In nucleotides, the CDR3 is TGTGCCAGCAGCTTACGAGGGGTGGTGGGCACTGAAGCTTTCTTT. The chain recombines TRBV7-8 with TRBJ1-1; TRBD1 is a possible D gene (5 bases). V was cut by 2 bases and J by 4 bases, with 14 bases left in between. Germline CDR1 and CDR2: SGHVS and FQNEAQ. This CDR3 spans 15 amino acids.

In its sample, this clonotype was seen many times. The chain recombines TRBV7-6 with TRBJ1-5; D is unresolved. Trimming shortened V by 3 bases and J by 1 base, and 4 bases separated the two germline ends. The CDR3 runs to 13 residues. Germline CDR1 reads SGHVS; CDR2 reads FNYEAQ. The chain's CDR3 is CASSFNSNQPQHF. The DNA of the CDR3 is TGTGCCAGCAGCTTTAACAGCAATCAGCCCCAGCATTTT.